The 14 T cell receptor beta chains listed next were all sequenced from one sample in a study of cytomegalovirus exposure and HLA in healthy donors. The PCR had 60 Vbeta and 13 Jbeta primers. The table came from immunoSEQ multiplex PCR; TCRdb's copy has only in-frame clones and leaves some out. The profile shows approximately 170,000 clones, roughly 80% of them singletons. Material: PBMCs. The receptors were gathered from a man over 45 in good health and CMV-seropositive.

The chain recombines TRBV18 with TRBJ2-7; D possibly corresponds to TRBD1 (6 bases). The CDR3 totals 15 residues. CDR1 is KGHSH, CDR2 LQKENI, per germline. Trimming shortened V by 1 base and J by 3 bases, and 13 bases separated the two germline ends. In DNA, the CDR3 is TGTGCCAGCTCACCACAATTAACAGGGAGCTACGAGCAGTACTTC. This codes for CASSPQLTGSYEQYF.

The V gene is TRBV27, the J gene TRBJ2-3, with a possible D match to TRBD1 (6 bases). V was shortened by 2 bases and J by 6 bases, with 9 bases between the two germline ends. Germline values: CDR1 MNHEY, CDR2 SMNVEV (reference sequence). CDR3 size: 13 residues. The CDR3 region is CASSLTRGDTQYF. The CDR3 DNA reads TGTGCCAGCAGTTTAACCAGGGGTGATACGCAGTATTTT.

The V and J genes are TRBV5-1 and TRBJ2-5, with 7 nucleotides matching TRBD1. Germline loops: CDR1 SGHRS, CDR2 YFSETQ. The CDR3 totals 14 residues. With 4 bases clipped from V and 1 base from J, the junction kept 4 bases outside the gene matches. CDR3 DNA: TGCGCCAGCAGCCCACGGGACAGCCAAGAGACCCAGTACTTC. Translated: CASSPRDSQETQYF.

This clone has more than one count but fewer than ten. This rearrangement joins TRBV29-1 to TRBJ1-1, with D hard to call. Trimming removed 5 bases at V and 1 base at J, with 11 bases between. CDR3 size: 13 residues. Germline loops: CDR1 SQVTM, CDR2 ANQGSEA. CDR3 nucleotide sequence: TGCAGCGTTTTTTATGGCAGGAACACTGAAGCTTTCTTT. Translated: CSVFYGRNTEAFF.

The chain joins TRBV18 to TRBJ2-5; tentative D call: TRBD2 (5 bases). Germline CDR1 reads KGHSH; CDR2 reads LQKENI. The CDR3 extends over 14 amino acids. Trimming took off 4 bases at V and 1 base at J, with 10 bases between the two ends. CDR3 coding DNA: TGTGCCAGCTCACTTTCTGGACTCCAAGAGACCCAGTACTTC. As protein: CASSLSGLQETQYF.

The chain has TRBV28 and TRBJ1-5; the match to TRBD1 covers 7 bases. In germline, CDR1 is MDHEN, CDR2 SYDVKM. The V gene end was trimmed by 6 bases and the J gene end by 3 bases; junction bases not matched to a gene: 8. The CDR3 is 15 residues long. The CDR3 sequence is CASRKSTGNNQPQHF. The CDR3 DNA follows: TGTGCCAGCAGAAAATCGACAGGGAACAATCAGCCCCAGCATTTT.

The rearrangement links TRBV15 to TRBJ2-5; 7 positions agree with TRBD2. The J segment lost 3 bases and the V segment lost 5 bases, leaving 3 bases of the junction unmatched. Germline CDR1 reads LNHNV; CDR2 reads YYDKDF (reference sequence). There are 13 residues in the CDR3. The CDR3 sequence is CATSWGGKETQYF. The CDR3 region has the DNA TGTGCCACCAGCTGGGGGGGGAAAGAGACCCAGTACTTC.

This chain joins TRBV6-1 and TRBJ1-1, with 8 bases that match TRBD1. The CDR3 has 15 amino acids. Germline assignment: CDR1 MNHNS and CDR2 SASEGT. Germline trimming cut 7 bases from V and 2 bases from J; bases unmatched to any gene: 9. This CDR3 is CASNQQGGVNTEAFF. DNA for the CDR3: TGTGCCAGCAATCAACAGGGGGGCGTAAACACTGAAGCTTTCTTT.

This chain uses TRBV30 with TRBJ2-7; TRBD1 is a possible D gene (6 bases). V was shortened by 1 base and J by 5 bases, with 12 bases between the two germline ends. The CDR3 runs to 13 residues. Per the germline V gene, CDR1 is GTSNPN and CDR2 is SVGIG (reference sequence). CDR3 coding DNA: TGTGCCTGGAGTGGGTGGCAGGGGAACGAGCAGTACTTC. Amino acids: CAWSGWQGNEQYF.

The V and J genes are TRBV15 and TRBJ1-4; a weak D match, TRBD1 (5 bases). The V gene's germline CDR1 is LNHNV and CDR2 YYDKDF (reference sequence). The CDR3 extends over 16 amino acids. Deletions cut 3 bases from V and 2 bases from J, with 13 bases between. The CDR3: CATSRLEGRTNEKLFF. CDR3 coding DNA: TGTGCCACCAGCAGGTTGGAGGGGCGGACTAATGAAAAACTGTTTTTT.

The chain carries TRBV2 and TRBJ2-5; TRBD2 is a possible D gene (5 bases). Matching the DNA end better, TRBJ2-7 makes the J call doubtful. The V gene's germline CDR1 is SNHLY and CDR2 FYNNEI. This CDR3 contains 14 residues. This chain's CDR3 is CASSESGSSYEQYF. The CDR3 nucleotides are TGTGCCAGCAGTGAAAGCGGCAGCTCCTACGAGCAGTACTTC.

The V gene is TRBV5-1, the J gene TRBJ2-4; no clear D. Germline lookup yields CDR1 SGHRS and CDR2 YFSETQ. This CDR3 has 13 residues. V was shortened by 0 bases and J by 7 bases, with 8 bases between the two germline ends. The CDR3 here is CASSLELQNIQYF. CDR3 DNA: TGCGCCAGCAGCTTGGAGTTACAGAACATTCAGTACTTC.

This chain links TRBV5-1 with TRBJ2-3, with 8 nucleotides matching TRBD2. CDR1 SGHRS and CDR2 YFSETQ come from the germline V gene. Unmatched junction bases numbered 8, after V lost 3 bases and J lost 2 bases. The length of the CDR3 is 16 residues. The CDR3: CASSSTLAGNTDTQYF. The CDR3 coding sequence is TGCGCCAGCAGCTCAACCCTAGCGGGCAACACAGATACGCAGTATTTT.

This clone was picked up one time. The CDR3 bases are TGTGCCAGCAGCTTAGGTGCCAGGGGAGCTGGAAACACCATATATTTT. Translation gives CASSLGARGAGNTIYF. V gene TRBV7-8 combines with J gene TRBJ1-3; maybe TRBD1 (6 bases). The V end was cut by 1 base, the J end by 2 bases, with 12 bases between. Germline V gene data show CDR1 as SGHVS and CDR2 as FQNEAQ. The CDR3 has 16 amino acids.